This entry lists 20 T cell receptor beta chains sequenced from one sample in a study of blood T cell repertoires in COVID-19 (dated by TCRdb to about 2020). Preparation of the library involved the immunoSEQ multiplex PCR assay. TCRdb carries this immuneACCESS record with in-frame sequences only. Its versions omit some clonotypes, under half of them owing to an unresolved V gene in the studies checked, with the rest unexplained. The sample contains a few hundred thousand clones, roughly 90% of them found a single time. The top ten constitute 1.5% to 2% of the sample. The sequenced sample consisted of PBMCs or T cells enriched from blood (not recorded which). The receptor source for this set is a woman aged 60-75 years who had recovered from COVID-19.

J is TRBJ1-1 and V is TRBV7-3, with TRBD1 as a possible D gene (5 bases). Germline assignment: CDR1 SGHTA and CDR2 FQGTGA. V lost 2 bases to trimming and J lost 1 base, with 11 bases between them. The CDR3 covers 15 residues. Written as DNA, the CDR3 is TGTGCCAGCAGCTTAGCGGGGGTGGGGAACACTGAAGCTTTCTTT. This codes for CASSLAGVGNTEAFF. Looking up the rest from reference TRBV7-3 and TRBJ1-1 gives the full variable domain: GAGVSQTPSNKVTEKGKYVELRCDPISGHTALYWYRQSLGQGPEFLIYFQGTGAADDSGLPNDRFFAVRPEGSVSTLKIQRTERGDSAVYLCASSLAGVGNTEAFFGQGTRLTVV.

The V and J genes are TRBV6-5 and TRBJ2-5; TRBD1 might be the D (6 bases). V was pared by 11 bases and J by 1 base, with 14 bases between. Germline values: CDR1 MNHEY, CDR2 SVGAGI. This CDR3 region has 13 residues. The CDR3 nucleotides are TGTGCCGGAACCCGGACAGTCCAAGAGACCCAGTACTTC. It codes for CAGTRTVQETQYF.

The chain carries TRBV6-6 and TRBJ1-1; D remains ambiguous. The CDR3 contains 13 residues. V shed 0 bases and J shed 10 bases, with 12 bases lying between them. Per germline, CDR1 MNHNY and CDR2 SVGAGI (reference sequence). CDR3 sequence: CASSYSETLGAFF. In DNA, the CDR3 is TGTGCCAGCAGTTACTCCGAAACTCTAGGAGCTTTCTTT.

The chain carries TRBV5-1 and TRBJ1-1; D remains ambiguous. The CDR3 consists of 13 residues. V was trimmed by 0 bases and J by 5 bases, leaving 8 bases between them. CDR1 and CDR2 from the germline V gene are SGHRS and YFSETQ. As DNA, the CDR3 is TGCGCCAGCAGCTTGGCCTCGGGTACTGAAGCTTTCTTT. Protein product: CASSLASGTEAFF.

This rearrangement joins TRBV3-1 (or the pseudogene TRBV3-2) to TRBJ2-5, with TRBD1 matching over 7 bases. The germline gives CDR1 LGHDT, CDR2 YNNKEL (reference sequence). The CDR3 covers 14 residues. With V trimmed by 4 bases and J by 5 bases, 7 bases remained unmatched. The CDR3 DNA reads TGTGCCAGCAGCCCAGGGGGTGTAGCGGAGACCCAGTACTTC. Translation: CASSPGGVAETQYF.

CDR3 sequence: CASSQGQTNSPLHF. CDR3 nucleotides: TGTGCCAGCAGCCAAGGACAAACTAATTCACCCCTCCACTTT. The chain combines TRBV4-2 with TRBJ1-6; D not certain. The V and J ends lost 1 base and 6 bases respectively, with 7 bases between them. CDR3 length: 14 residues. The germline V gene has CDR1 LGHNA and CDR2 YNFKEQ.

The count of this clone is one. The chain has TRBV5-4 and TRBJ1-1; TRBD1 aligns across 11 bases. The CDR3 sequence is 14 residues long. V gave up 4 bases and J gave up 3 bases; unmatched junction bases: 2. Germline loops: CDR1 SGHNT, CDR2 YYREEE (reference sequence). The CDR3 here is CASSKGQGDTEAFF. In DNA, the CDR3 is TGTGCCAGCAGCAAGGGACAGGGGGACACTGAAGCTTTCTTT.

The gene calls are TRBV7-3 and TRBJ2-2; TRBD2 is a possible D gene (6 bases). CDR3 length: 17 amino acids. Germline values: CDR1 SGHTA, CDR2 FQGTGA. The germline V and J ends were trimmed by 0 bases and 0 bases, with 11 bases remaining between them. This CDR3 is CASSLTFGGTNTGELFF. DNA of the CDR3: TGTGCCAGCAGCTTAACATTTGGGGGGACGAACACCGGGGAGCTGTTTTTT. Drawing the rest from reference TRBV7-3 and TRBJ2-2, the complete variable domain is GAGVSQTPSNKVTEKGKYVELRCDPISGHTALYWYRQSLGQGPEFLIYFQGTGAADDSGLPNDRFFAVRPEGSVSTLKIQRTERGDSAVYLCASSLTFGGTNTGELFFGEGSRLTVL.

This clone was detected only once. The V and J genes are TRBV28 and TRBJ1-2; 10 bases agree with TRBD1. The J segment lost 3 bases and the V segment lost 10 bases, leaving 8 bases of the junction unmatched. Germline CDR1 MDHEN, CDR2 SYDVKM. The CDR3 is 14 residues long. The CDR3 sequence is CATSAGQGDYGYTF. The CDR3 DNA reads TGTGCCACCTCGGCCGGACAGGGGGACTATGGCTACACCTTC.

The chain's CDR3 is CASSIVGQGEKLFF. CDR3 coding DNA: TGTGCCAGTAGTATTGTGGGACAGGGAGAAAAACTGTTTTTT. The J gene is TRBJ1-4, the V gene TRBV19, with 9 bases that match TRBD1. V lost 3 bases and J lost 8; bases outside the gene matches: 4. The CDR3 contains 14 residues. The germline CDR1 and CDR2 sequences are LNHDA and SQIVND (reference sequence). Based on the CDR3 plus reference TRBV19 and TRBJ1-4, the full variable domain is DGGITQSPKYLFRKEGQNVTLSCEQNLNHDAMYWYRQDPGQGLRLIYYSQIVNDFQKGDIAEGYSVSREKKESFPLTVTSAQKNPTAFYLCASSIVGQGEKLFFGSGTQLSVL.

The CDR3 DNA reads TGTGCCAGCAGCCGTGCCAGGACAGCGAGCACTGAAGCTTTCTTT. Protein product: CASSRARTASTEAFF. This chain joins TRBV5-8 and TRBJ1-1; D may be TRBD1 (6 bases). The CDR3 has 15 amino acids. CDR1 is SGHTS and CDR2 is YDEGEE in the germline V gene. The ends were cut back, 4 bases at V and 4 bases at J, with 17 bases in the middle.

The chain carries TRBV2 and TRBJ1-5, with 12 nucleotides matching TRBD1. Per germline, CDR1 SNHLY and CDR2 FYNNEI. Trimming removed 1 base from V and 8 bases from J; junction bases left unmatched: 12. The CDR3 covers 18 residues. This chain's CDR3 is CASSEVLLGQGAREPQHF. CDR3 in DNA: TGTGCCAGCAGTGAAGTCCTCCTGGGACAGGGGGCGAGAGAGCCCCAGCATTTT.

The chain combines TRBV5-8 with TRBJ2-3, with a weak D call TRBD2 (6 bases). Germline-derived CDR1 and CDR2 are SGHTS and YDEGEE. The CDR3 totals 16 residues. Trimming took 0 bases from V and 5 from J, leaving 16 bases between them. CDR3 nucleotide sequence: TGTGCCAGCAGCTTGGGGGGGGACTGGACCGTAGATACGCAGTATTTT. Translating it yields CASSLGGDWTVDTQYF.

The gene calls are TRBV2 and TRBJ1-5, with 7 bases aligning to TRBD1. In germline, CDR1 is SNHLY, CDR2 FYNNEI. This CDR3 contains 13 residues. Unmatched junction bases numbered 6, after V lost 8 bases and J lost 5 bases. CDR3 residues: CASRDREYQPQHF. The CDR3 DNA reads TGTGCCAGCCGAGACAGGGAGTATCAGCCCCAGCATTTT.

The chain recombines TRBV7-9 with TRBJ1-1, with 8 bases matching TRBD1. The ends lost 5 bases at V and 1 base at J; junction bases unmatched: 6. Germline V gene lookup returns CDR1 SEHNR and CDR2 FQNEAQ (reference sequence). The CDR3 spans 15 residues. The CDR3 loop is CASSPGGPANTEAFF. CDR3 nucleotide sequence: TGTGCCAGCAGCCCAGGGGGCCCGGCGAACACTGAAGCTTTCTTT.

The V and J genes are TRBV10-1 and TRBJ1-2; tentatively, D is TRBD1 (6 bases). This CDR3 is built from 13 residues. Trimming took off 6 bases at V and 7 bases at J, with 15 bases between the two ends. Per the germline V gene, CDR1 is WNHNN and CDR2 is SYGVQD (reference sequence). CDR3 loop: CASSFDIGGGYTF. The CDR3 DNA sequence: TGCGCCAGCAGCTTCGACATAGGGGGTGGCTACACCTTC.

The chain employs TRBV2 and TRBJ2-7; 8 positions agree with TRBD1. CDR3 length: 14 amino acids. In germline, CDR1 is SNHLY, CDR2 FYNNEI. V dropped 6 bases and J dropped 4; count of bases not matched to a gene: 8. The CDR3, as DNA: TGTGCCAGCAGCCATGGACAGGGCTGGTACGAGCAGTACTTC. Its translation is CASSHGQGWYEQYF.

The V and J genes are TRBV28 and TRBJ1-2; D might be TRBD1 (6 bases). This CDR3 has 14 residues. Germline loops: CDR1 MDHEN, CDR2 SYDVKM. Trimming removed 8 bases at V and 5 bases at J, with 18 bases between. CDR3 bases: TGTGCCAGCCTGCACAGGGTTGGATTGTATGGCTACACCTTC. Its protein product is CASLHRVGLYGYTF.

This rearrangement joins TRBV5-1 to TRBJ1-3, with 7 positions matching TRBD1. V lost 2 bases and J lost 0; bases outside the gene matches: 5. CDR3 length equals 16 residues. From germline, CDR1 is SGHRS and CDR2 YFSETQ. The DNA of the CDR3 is TGCGCCAGCAGCTTTTTTACAGGGGACTCTGGAAACACCATATATTTT. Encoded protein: CASSFFTGDSGNTIYF.

CDR3 sequence: CASSYLPPGNTGELFF. CDR3 bases: TGTGCCAGCAGTTACCTACCCCCAGGGAACACCGGGGAGCTGTTTTTT. The chain is built from TRBV6-2 or TRBV6-3 and TRBJ2-2; no clear D gene. CDR3 size: 16 residues. Germline assignment: CDR1 MNHEY and CDR2 SVGEGT. V lost 2 bases, J lost 1 base, and 11 bases lay in between.